The T cell receptor beta chain under discussion was sequenced for a study of vaccination and CD4 T cells after COVID-19. The CDR3 covers 14 residues. V lost 5 bases, J lost 0 bases, and 3 bases stayed unmatched. The germline V gene encodes CDR1 DFQATT and CDR2 SNEGSKA (reference sequence). The Oncomine TCR Beta short-read assay generated sequence data from the DNA of cultured CD4+ T cells. A single record per CDR3 protein comes from TCRdb applying MiXCR to the PCR reads. In the table there are over 9,500 distinct CDR3 sequences, roughly 70% of which are singletons. On this clonotype: Antigen: not known.

Treatment described: roughly ten-day PBMC culture with coronavirus spike peptide pools or control peptides (ViraFEST assay). Sequenced material: CD4+ T cells from blood, cultured in vitro. The chain joins TRBV20-1 to TRBJ1-5, with 8 bases lining up with TRBD1. The TCR originated in a human donor who had recovered from COVID-19. The chain's CDR3 is CSAYDRGSNQPQHF. CDR3 coding DNA: TGCAGTGCTTACGACAGGGGTAGCAATCAGCCCCAGCATTTT.